The following is a T cell receptor (beta chain) sequence with its context. It lacks a known antigen. Base qualities are not at hand, and no much larger clone is one base apart. This sample was included in a study of shared clonotypes between healthy human individuals (dated by TCRdb to about 2020). Regarding the study in general: The cohort comprised a couple of women and a few men aged 18 to 49 years. Per donor, three plates each were used for CD4 naive and CD4 memory, two for CD8 naive, and one for CD8 memory. To estimate repertoire size and how much clonotype sharing occurs between individuals, the study deeply sequenced the blood TCR repertoires of about five healthy adults. Different laboratories and diverse techniques were used to prepare libraries and sequence TCR repertoires, to increase sequencing depth and limit assay-specific biases. Per donor, leukapheresis produced somewhere between about 0.94 and 9 billion PBMCs. What the work shows at the level of the full study, not this receptor alone: Larger estimated clonotype richness was generally found for naive subsets than for memory subsets. Only blood was sampled, and tissue TCR repertoires likely differ from those in blood. Because the study included only a small number of donors, the genetic and exposure-history diversity represented was limited. Pairwise subsampling indicated that sequencing depth was expected to affect the degree of clonotype sharing among donors. When several donors were compared, the shared fraction of clonotypes was about 5.2% for naive CD4, approximately 3.5% for naive CD8, 2% to 2.5% for memory CD4, and 0.4% for memory CD8. Rarefaction of sorted-subset datasets indicated incomplete sequencing despite the large sequencing depth. Compared with non-shared clonotypes, clonotypes shared by all four sorted-subset donors had higher generation probabilities.

After removal of 4 bases from V and 0 bases from J, the junction retains 7 bases not matched to a gene. Looking up the germline V gene yields CDR1 SGHDT and CDR2 YYEEEE. From its cysteine to its phenylalanine, the CDR3 spans 16 amino acids. Only the CDR3 DNA stays, 48 bases, in frame from base 1. TCR CDR3 regions were amplified from genomic DNA by multiplex PCR using the deep immunoSEQ assay. For each cell subset, the extracted genomic DNA was distributed evenly across all wells of several immunoSEQ 96-well plates, and each plate served as one replicate. For sorted subsets, roughly 200 ng of genomic DNA, equivalent to some 30,000 T cell genomes, went into each replicate PCR. The purified libraries were quantified using a Qubit 3.0 fluorometer, sized with a Bioanalyzer 2100, and then quantified again using the KAPA Library Quantification kit. Every immunoSEQ 96-well plate was sequenced on a separate single-read 150-cycle Illumina NextSeq 550 flow cell. In the original analysis: The immunoSEQ output contained only junctional sequences without quality scores, so filtering could not match that applied to full-length reads. Sequences were annotated with PyIR, a Python wrapper for IgBLAST v1.9, using IMGT germline references to assign V/J genes and CDR3. Reads were filtered out if the reads had weak V/J assignments (E-value above 1e-6), no CDR3, stop codons, out-of-frame junctions, or ambiguous translated residues. V3J clonotypes were defined as sequences sharing the same inferred V gene, J gene, and CDR3 amino acid sequence. Percentage overlap between repertoires was computed as shared unique clonotypes divided by the size of the smaller repertoire. Repertoire richness was assessed with RTK rarefaction, the Chao1 estimator, and Recon v2.1 estimates of unobserved clonotypes. Generation probabilities were computed with OLGA for all TCRbeta clonotypes obtained by the gDNA method from a few donors. The source is immuneACCESS, and TCRdb retained only in-frame sequences with V and J called. Part of the clones is not carried over; for the studies checked, unresolved V genes explain less than half of this, and the remainder is unexplained. Clone size and the V and J calls come from that table; the DNA yielded D and trimming. This sample gives some 1,900,000 clones in total; about 95% of them show up just once. Of the sample, approximately 1% is held by the ten largest clones.

CD8 naive samples consisted of CD45RO-negative cells that were positively selected for CCR7, yielding a CD45RA+CCR7+ population without TemRA cells. The donors were healthy, HIV-negative adults who had no recently reported acute infections or vaccinations. All donors were Caucasian adults living in Nashville, Tennessee, USA. Blood was obtained by leukapheresis, after which PBMCs were separated by Ficoll-Histopaque density gradient centrifugation and cryopreserved in liquid nitrogen vapor phase. Analytical flow cytometry was used to check the purity and quantity of each magnetically sorted T cell population. Genomic DNA was isolated from every sorted fraction and measured by UV absorbance on a Nanodrop 2000c.

This receptor was obtained from a man younger than 35 in good health. Sequenced sample: naive CD8+ T cells sorted from blood. According to the study, the label for this sample's cell subset or site signals: CD45RA+CCR7+. The chain was built from TRBV5-6 and TRBJ1-2, and TRBD1 matches 9 of the central bases. The CDR3 here reads CASSPSTGGANYGYTF. In nucleotide form, the sequence is TGTGCCAGCAGCCCATCGACAGGGGGAGCTAACTATGGCTACACCTTC. With all but the CDR3 taken from the reference TRBV5-6 and TRBJ1-2 genes, the full variable domain is: DAGVTQSPTHLIKTRGQQVTLRCSPKSGHDTVSWYQQALGQGPQFIFQYYEEEERQRGNFPDRFSGHQFPNYSSELNVNALLLGDSALYLCASSPSTGGANYGYTFGSGTRLTVV.